These T cell receptor beta chains were read from a single sample in a study of blood T cell repertoires in COVID-19. Sequencing was performed with immunoSEQ multiplex PCR; in TCRdb, only in-frame clones are kept and a portion is missing. The sample records approximately 290,000 clones, approximately 91% being singletons. Sequenced material: peripheral blood. The receptors stem from a woman in her sixties with acute or convalescent COVID-19. Both conserved end residues are part of each CDR3. Fields, in order: J gene, V gene, D gene, clone size, CDR3 DNA, CDR3 protein. A D gene is named only where the DNA matches it firmly. Clone size, where shown, is once, few, many, or a class for clones that have expanded.

j_call: TRBJ2-7; v_call: TRBV4-1; d_call: TRBD2; clone_size: .; cdr3_nt: TGCGCCAGCAGCCAAGACTGGACTAGCCGACGCGAGCAGTACTTC; cdr3_aa: CASSQDWTSRREQYF
j_call: TRBJ2-1; v_call: TRBV19; d_call: TRBD2; clone_size: .; cdr3_nt: TGTGCCAGTAATGGCGGGGGCTCCTACAATGAGCAGTTCTTC; cdr3_aa: CASNGGGSYNEQFF
j_call: TRBJ2-1; v_call: TRBV6-5; d_call: .; clone_size: .; cdr3_nt: TGTGCCAGCAGCGGGAGTCGGAGGAGTGGCAATGAGCAGTTCTTC; cdr3_aa: CASSGSRRSGNEQFF
j_call: TRBJ2-1; v_call: TRBV7-3; d_call: .; clone_size: .; cdr3_nt: TGTGCCAGCAGCGCAGACAGGTTTAGCTCCTACAATGAGCAGTTCTTC; cdr3_aa: CASSADRFSSYNEQFF
j_call: TRBJ2-1; v_call: TRBV6-6; d_call: TRBD1; clone_size: .; cdr3_nt: TGTGCCAGCAGTTCCCAGGGACAGGGGCGCTACAATGAGCAGTTCTTC; cdr3_aa: CASSSQGQGRYNEQFF
j_call: TRBJ1-1; v_call: TRBV7-2; d_call: TRBD1; clone_size: .; cdr3_nt: TGTGCCAGCCGGTCTCAGGCAGGGGGCGGATCTGGGGCTTTCTTT; cdr3_aa: CASRSQAGGGSGAFF
j_call: TRBJ1-1; v_call: TRBV4-2; d_call: .; clone_size: .; cdr3_nt: TGTGCCAGCAGCCCAGGGGTGCCTGAAGCTTTCTTT; cdr3_aa: CASSPGVPEAFF
j_call: TRBJ1-2; v_call: TRBV24-1; d_call: TRBD1; clone_size: few; cdr3_nt: TGTGCCACCAGTGACGGGGAGGACAGGGGGGCATATGGCTACACCTTC; cdr3_aa: CATSDGEDRGAYGYTF
j_call: TRBJ2-7; v_call: TRBV5-5; d_call: TRBD1; clone_size: once; cdr3_nt: TGTGCCAGCATCGGGGACAGGTACGAGCAGTACTTC; cdr3_aa: CASIGDRYEQYF
j_call: TRBJ2-7; v_call: TRBV28; d_call: TRBD1; clone_size: .; cdr3_nt: TGTGCCAGCAGGATGGGGACAGGGCTAAACGAGCAGTACTTC; cdr3_aa: CASRMGTGLNEQYF
j_call: TRBJ1-2; v_call: TRBV19; d_call: TRBD1; clone_size: .; cdr3_nt: TGTGCCAGTAGTAGGCCCGACAGGGCCAGAATAAATGGCTACACCTTC; cdr3_aa: CASSRPDRARINGYTF
j_call: TRBJ1-4; v_call: TRBV6-2/TRBV6-3; d_call: .; clone_size: few; cdr3_nt: TGTGCCAGCAGTTCAACTGGGGGCTTCCGCGGAGAACTGTTTTTT; cdr3_aa: CASSSTGGFRGELFF
j_call: TRBJ2-5; v_call: TRBV7-9; d_call: TRBD2; clone_size: once; cdr3_nt: TGTGCCAGCAGCTTATGGAGGACTAGCGGCGCCACGGCCCAGTACTTC; cdr3_aa: CASSLWRTSGATAQYF
j_call: TRBJ1-1; v_call: TRBV6-1; d_call: .; clone_size: .; cdr3_nt: TGTGCCAGCAGTGAAGGGGCAGGGGATGGTATTAACACTGAAGCTTTCTTT; cdr3_aa: CASSEGAGDGINTEAFF
j_call: TRBJ2-1; v_call: TRBV5-4; d_call: TRBD2; clone_size: .; cdr3_nt: TGTGCCAGCAGCTCCGCCGGGACTAGCGGCTACAATGAGCAGTTCTTC; cdr3_aa: CASSSAGTSGYNEQFF
j_call: TRBJ1-1; v_call: TRBV18; d_call: .; clone_size: .; cdr3_nt: TGTGCCAGCTCACCACAGGGGAAGGAAGCTTTCTTT; cdr3_aa: CASSPQGKEAFF
j_call: TRBJ1-1; v_call: TRBV6-5; d_call: TRBD1; clone_size: .; cdr3_nt: TGTGCCAGCAGTACCCGACAGGGACACGCTTTCTTT; cdr3_aa: CASSTRQGHAFF
j_call: TRBJ2-2; v_call: TRBV2; d_call: .; clone_size: .; cdr3_nt: TGTGCCAGCAGGGTAGCCCCTGGGGAGCTGTTTTTT; cdr3_aa: CASRVAPGELFF
j_call: TRBJ1-3; v_call: TRBV3-1/TRBV3-2; d_call: TRBD1; clone_size: .; cdr3_nt: TGTGCCAGCAGCCCGACAGGGGATCGTGGAAACACCATATATTTT; cdr3_aa: CASSPTGDRGNTIYF
j_call: TRBJ2-3; v_call: TRBV5-1; d_call: .; clone_size: .; cdr3_nt: TGCGCCAGCACCCAAGGGGGGGGGTTCCACACAGATACGCAGTATTTT; cdr3_aa: CASTQGGGFHTDTQYF
j_call: TRBJ1-1; v_call: TRBV18; d_call: .; clone_size: .; cdr3_nt: TGTGCCAGCTCACCACCCGGCCGTACGGGCACTGAAGCTTTCTTT; cdr3_aa: CASSPPGRTGTEAFF
j_call: TRBJ1-1; v_call: TRBV28; d_call: .; clone_size: .; cdr3_nt: TGTGCCAGCAGTGTGGGGGCCGGCGGCACTGAAGCTTTCTTT; cdr3_aa: CASSVGAGGTEAFF